Given below is one T cell receptor beta chain in context. This may be a read error: a much more frequent sequence differs by one nucleotide. This record belongs to a study of tumor and adjacent non-tumor tissue in lung cancer. The library came from three nested PCR rounds adapted from ARM-PCR protocols. MiXCR, run by TCRdb on the multiplex PCR reads, gives a single entry per CDR3 protein. The sample holds about 93,000 distinct CDR3 sequences, around 71% seen once. Germline assignment: CDR1 ENHRY and CDR2 SYGVKD. This CDR3 is 17 amino acids long. Trimming pared 4 bases from V and 0 bases from J, leaving 13 bases between. This sample's RNA came from whole unsorted tissue.

This chain uses TRBV10-3 with TRBJ2-6; D not resolved. This receptor was taken from a man in his 60s with non-small cell lung cancer. Material for sequencing was lung tumor tissue. The CDR3 nucleotides are TGTGCCATCAGTGCGATGGTGGGCGCCTCTGGGGCCAACGTCCTGACTTTC. It yields the protein CAISAMVGASGANVLTF.